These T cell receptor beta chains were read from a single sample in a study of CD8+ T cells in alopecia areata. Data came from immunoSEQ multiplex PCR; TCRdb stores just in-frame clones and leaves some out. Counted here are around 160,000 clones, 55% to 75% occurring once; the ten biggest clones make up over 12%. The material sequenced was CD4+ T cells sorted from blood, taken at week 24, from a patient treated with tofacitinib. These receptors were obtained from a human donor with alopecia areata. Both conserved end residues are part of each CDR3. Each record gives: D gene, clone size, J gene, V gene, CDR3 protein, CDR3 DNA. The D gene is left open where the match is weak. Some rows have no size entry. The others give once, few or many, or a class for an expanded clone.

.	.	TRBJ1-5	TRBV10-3	CAISGQSNQPQHF	TGTGCCATCAGTGGACAGAGCAATCAGCCCCAGCATTTT
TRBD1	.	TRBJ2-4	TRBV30	CAWGAGGAAKNIQYF	TGTGCCTGGGGGGCAGGGGGCGCTGCCAAAAACATTCAGTACTTC
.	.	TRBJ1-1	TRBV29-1	CSARPQANTEAFF	TGCAGCGCACGCCCCCAGGCGAACACTGAAGCTTTCTTT
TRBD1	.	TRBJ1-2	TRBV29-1	CSVGQGINYGYTF	TGCAGCGTCGGACAGGGGATCAACTATGGCTACACCTTC
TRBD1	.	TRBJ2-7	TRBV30	CAWSPTGDYEQYF	TGTGCCTGGAGTCCTACAGGGGACTACGAGCAGTACTTC
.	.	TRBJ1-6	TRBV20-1	CSAMGNSPLHF	TGCAGTGCTATGGGTAATTCACCCCTCCACTTT
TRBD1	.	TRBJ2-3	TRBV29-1	CSGVDRGSTDTQYF	TGCAGCGGTGTGGACAGGGGTAGCACAGATACGCAGTATTTT
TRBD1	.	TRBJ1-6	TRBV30	CAWKVGDRNSPLHF	TGTGCCTGGAAGGTAGGGGACAGGAATTCACCCCTCCACTTT
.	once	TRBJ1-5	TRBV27	CASSYGGRQPQHF	TGTGCCAGCAGTTACGGTGGCCGGCAGCCCCAGCATTTT
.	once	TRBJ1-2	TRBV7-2	CASSLRKGANYGYTF	TGTGCCAGCAGCTTACGGAAGGGGGCTAACTATGGCTACACCTTC
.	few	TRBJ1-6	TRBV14	CASSRTSGSVGGNSPLHF	TGTGCCAGCAGCCGAACCTCAGGGTCGGTGGGGGGGAATTCACCCCTCCACTTT
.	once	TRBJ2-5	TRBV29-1	CTLGTGETQYF	TGCACCCTAGGAACGGGGGAGACCCAGTACTTC
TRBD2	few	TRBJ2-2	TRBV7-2	CASSAGPGRAGELFF	TGTGCCAGCAGCGCCGGCCCAGGGAGGGCCGGGGAGCTGTTTTTT
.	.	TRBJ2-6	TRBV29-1	CSVAGLGANVLTF	TGCAGCGTTGCGGGGCTAGGGGCCAACGTCCTGACTTTC
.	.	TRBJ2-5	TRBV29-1	CSVEGRVSSETQYF	TGCAGCGTTGAAGGGCGGGTCAGCTCAGAGACCCAGTACTTC
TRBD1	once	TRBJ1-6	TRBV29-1	CSVLDRGGSPLHF	TGCAGCGTCCTTGACAGGGGTGGTTCACCCCTCCACTTT
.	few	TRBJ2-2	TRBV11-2	CASSPRQGGGTGELFF	TGTGCCAGCAGCCCTAGACAGGGAGGGGGCACCGGGGAGCTGTTTTTT
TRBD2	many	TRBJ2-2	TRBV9	CASSARGLAAGELFF	TGTGCCAGCAGCGCGAGGGGACTAGCGGCCGGGGAGCTGTTTTTT
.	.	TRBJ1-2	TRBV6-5	CASSVTHLLYGYTF	TGTGCCAGCAGCGTCACGCACCTCCTCTATGGCTACACCTTC
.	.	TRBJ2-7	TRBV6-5	CASSYSFGASYEQYF	TGTGCCAGCAGTTACTCGTTCGGGGCCTCCTACGAGCAGTACTTC
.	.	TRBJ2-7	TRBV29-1	CSVDGVGEQYF	TGCAGCGTTGATGGGGTGGGCGAGCAGTACTTC
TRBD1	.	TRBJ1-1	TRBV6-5	CASSYGTANTEAFF	TGTGCCAGCAGTTACGGGACAGCGAACACTGAAGCTTTCTTT
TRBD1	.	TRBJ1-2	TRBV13	CASSRDRGRSYGYTF	TGTGCCAGCAGCCGTGACAGGGGGCGCAGCTATGGCTACACCTTC
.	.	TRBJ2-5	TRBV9	CASSVAVKQGRETQYF	TGTGCCAGCAGCGTCGCCGTCAAACAGGGGAGGGAGACCCAGTACTTC
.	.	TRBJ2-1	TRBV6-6	CASSGTNNEQFF	TGTGCCAGCAGTGGGACGAACAATGAGCAGTTCTTC
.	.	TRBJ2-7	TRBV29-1	CSVDVGNSYEQYF	TGCAGCGTTGATGTAGGGAACTCCTACGAGCAGTACTTC
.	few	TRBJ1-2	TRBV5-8	CASSPEPRGNYGYTF	TGTGCCAGCAGCCCCGAACCCAGGGGAAACTATGGCTACACCTTC
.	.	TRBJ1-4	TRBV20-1	CSRWTGEKLFF	TGCTCCCGATGGACGGGTGAAAAACTGTTTTTT
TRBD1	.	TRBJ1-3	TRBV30	CAWGYRGRGNTIYF	TGTGCCTGGGGATACAGGGGGCGAGGAAACACCATATATTTT
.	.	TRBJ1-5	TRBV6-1	CASSERPDSNQPQHF	TGTGCCAGCAGTGAACGACCGGACAGCAATCAGCCCCAGCATTTT
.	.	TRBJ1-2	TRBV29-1	CSVEVGGYGYTF	TGCAGCGTTGAAGTCGGGGGCTACGGCTACACCTTC
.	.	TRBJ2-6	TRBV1	CTSSQPGQGLSGANVLTF	TGCACCAGCAGCCAACCGGGACAGGGCTTATCTGGGGCCAACGTCCTGACTTTC
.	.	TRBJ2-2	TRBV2	CASSEVGTGELFF	TGTGCCAGCAGTGAAGTGGGAACCGGGGAGCTGTTTTTT
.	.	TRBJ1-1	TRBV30	CAWSETGYRAFF	TGTGCCTGGAGTGAGACCGGATATCGAGCTTTCTTT
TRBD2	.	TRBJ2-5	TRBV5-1	CASSTRGGETQYF	TGCGCCAGCAGCACAAGGGGAGGGGAGACCCAGTACTTC
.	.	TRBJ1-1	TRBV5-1	CASSLDGNMNTEAFF	TGCGCCAGCAGCTTGGATGGGAATATGAACACTGAAGCTTTCTTT
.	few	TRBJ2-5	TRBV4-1	CASSQGVAGQETQYF	TGCGCCAGCAGCCAAGGGGTGGCGGGGCAAGAGACCCAGTACTTC
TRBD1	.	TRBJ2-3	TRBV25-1	CASSRDSDTQYF	TGTGCCAGCAGCAGGGACAGCGATACGCAGTATTTT
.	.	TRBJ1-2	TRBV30	CAWTFRQLNYGYTF	TGTGCCTGGACGTTCCGACAGTTAAACTATGGCTACACCTTC
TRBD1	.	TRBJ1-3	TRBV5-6	CASSLPAGGGSGNTIYF	TGTGCCAGCAGCTTACCGGCAGGGGGTGGCTCTGGAAACACCATATATTTT
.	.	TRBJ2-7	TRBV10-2	CASTGSLYEQYF	TGCGCCAGCACGGGGTCCCTCTACGAGCAGTACTTC
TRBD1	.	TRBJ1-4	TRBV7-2	CASSIQTGGNEKLFF	TGTGCCAGCAGCATCCAAACAGGGGGGAATGAAAAACTGTTTTTT
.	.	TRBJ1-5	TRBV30	CAWSRGGPSNQPQHF	TGTGCCTGGAGTCGGGGGGGCCCTAGCAATCAGCCCCAGCATTTT
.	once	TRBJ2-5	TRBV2	CASRANQETQYF	TGTGCCAGCAGAGCAAACCAAGAGACCCAGTACTTC
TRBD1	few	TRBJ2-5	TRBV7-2	CASSLDRGQRTQYF	TGTGCCAGCAGCTTAGACAGGGGGCAGCGGACCCAGTACTTC